Below are 9 T cell receptor beta chains sequenced from a single sample in a study of spatial heterogeneity in lung cancer. TCRdb analysed the 5' RACE reads with MiXCR anew, one entry per CDR3 protein. This sample carries some 100,000 distinct CDR3 sequences, roughly 8.7% of them seen once, and the ten largest clones take roughly 7.2%. Documented time point: sample taken at primary tumor resection. No cell sorting; template was whole RNA from tumor, lung tissue or PBMC. The input for sequencing was PBMCs, taken at surgery. These receptors were obtained from a male donor with early-stage non-small cell lung cancer.

This chain joins TRBV20-1 and TRBJ1-1, with D unclear. The germline gives CDR1 DFQATT, CDR2 SNEGSKA (reference sequence). Trimming took off 3 bases at V and 0 bases at J, with 8 bases between the two ends. The CDR3 is 13 amino acids. The CDR3 DNA follows: TGCAGTGCTAGGGCCTCGATGAACACTGAAGCTTTCTTT. Protein sequence: CSARASMNTEAFF.

Comment on this clonotype: A much more abundant neighbour one base away suggests this may be a read error. The CDR3 does not close with the conserved phenylalanine or tryptophan, likely indicating a read error. The chain couples TRBV2 to TRBJ2-7; D uncertain. This CDR3 is 13 amino acids long. Trimming took 1 base from V and 2 from J, leaving 6 bases between them. In germline, CDR1 is SNHLY, CDR2 FYNNEI. The CDR3, as DNA: TGTGCCAGCAGTGAAGGTACAGCCTACGAGCAGTACTCC. Protein sequence: CASSEGTAYEQYS.

The CDR3 DNA sequence: TGTGCCAGCAGTGATCGATCAGCTTCGAGCTCCTACAATGAGCAGTTCTTC. Translation: CASSDRSASSSYNEQFF. The chain is built from TRBV6-1 and TRBJ2-1; D is ambiguous. V lost 3 bases and J 0 bases, leaving 15 bases between the germline ends. The CDR3 length is 17 residues. Per germline, CDR1 MNHNS and CDR2 SASEGT.

This clonotype appeared many times. The chain has TRBV20-1 and TRBJ2-3; D gene uncertain. The germline gives CDR1 DFQATT, CDR2 SNEGSKA (reference sequence). This CDR3 region has 14 residues. Trimming pared 2 bases from V and 6 bases from J, leaving 15 bases between. CDR3 DNA sequence: TGCAGTGCTAGAAGTGGCACCCGGGCTGATACGCAGTATTTT. This codes for CSARSGTRADTQYF.

This clonotype occurred many times. The V and J genes are TRBV5-1 and TRBJ1-6; TRBD1 agrees at 8 bases. Trimming took 0 bases from V and 7 from J; bases not matched to a gene: 3. The CDR3 contains 15 residues. Germline V CDR1 and CDR2: SGHRS, YFSETQ. The CDR3, as DNA: TGCGCCAGCAGCTTGGGGACAGGGCTGAATTCACCCCTCCACTTT. Translation gives CASSLGTGLNSPLHF. Full variable domain (missing parts from reference TRBV5-1 and TRBJ1-6): KAGVTQTPRYLIKTRGQQVTLSCSPISGHRSVSWYQQTPGQGLQFLFEYFSETQRNKGNFPGRFSGRQFSNSRSEMNVSTLELGDSALYLCASSLGTGLNSPLHFGNGTRLTVT.

The gene calls are TRBV2 and TRBJ2-7, with TRBD2 matching over 13 bases. The CDR3 extends over 14 amino acids. CDR1 is SNHLY and CDR2 is FYNNEI in the germline V gene. The V gene end was trimmed by 3 bases and the J gene end by 11 bases; junction bases not matched to a gene: 7. In DNA, the CDR3 is TGTGCCAGCAGTGACCCCGGGACTAGCGGGACAAAGTACTTC. Its translation is CASSDPGTSGTKYF.

This chain joins TRBV29-1 and TRBJ2-5; TRBD2 matches at 10 bases. The CDR3 is 14 residues long. From germline, CDR1 is SQVTM and CDR2 ANQGSEA. V trimming: 4 bases; J trimming: 4 bases; junction bases outside the gene matches: 6. Here the CDR3 reads CSVAPSGSGETQYF. Written as DNA, the CDR3 is TGCAGCGTTGCCCCTAGCGGGAGCGGAGAGACCCAGTACTTC.

This clonotype was counted many times. The V and J genes are TRBV19 and TRBJ1-2; D is undetermined. CDR3 length: 13 amino acids. V was shortened by 6 bases and J by 4 bases, with 12 bases between the two germline ends. Germline assignment: CDR1 LNHDA and CDR2 SQIVND (reference sequence). CDR3 nucleotide sequence: TGTGCCAGTAGACTAAGGACGTTCTATGGCTACACCTTC. Amino acid sequence: CASRLRTFYGYTF. Full variable domain (remainder filled in from reference TRBV19 and TRBJ1-2): DGGITQSPKYLFRKEGQNVTLSCEQNLNHDAMYWYRQDPGQGLRLIYYSQIVNDFQKGDIAEGYSVSREKKESFPLTVTSAQKNPTAFYLCASRLRTFYGYTFGSGTRLTVV.

The rearrangement joins TRBV12-3 or TRBV12-4 to TRBJ1-2, with TRBD1 matching 8 bases. Trimming removed 3 bases from V and 4 bases from J; junction bases left unmatched: 10. The CDR3 loop spans 16 amino acids. The CDR3 here is CASSFGVGQGGYGYTF. CDR3 bases: TGTGCCAGCAGTTTCGGCGTAGGACAGGGAGGCTATGGCTACACCTTC.